This TCR beta chain came from a study of blood T cells in healthy people across ages. Study-wide points: A roughly linear fall in TCR beta diversity per million T cells was seen with increasing age. Both higher diversity and more naive CD4+ cells marked long-lived donors when set against aged donors.

V shed 3 bases and J 5 bases; nucleotides not matched to a gene: 7. The CDR3 runs 15 residues. From germline, CDR1 is SNHLY and CDR2 FYNNEI. Sample donors were healthy Caucasian individuals that came from Russia, aged roughly 6 to 95. This clonotype appeared once. Its antigen is not known. For the second PCR, which ran for about 7 to 11 cycles, a sample-barcoded 5' primer and a J-beta primer mix were used. Each cDNA molecule was tagged by a template-switch adaptor that had 12 random nucleotides. MiXCR was run by TCRdb on the 5' RACE reads, yielding one entry per CDR3 protein. In the table there are about 380,000 distinct CDR3 sequences, about 49% of which are singletons.

The receptor comes from a man aged 55-75 years in good health. The J gene is TRBJ2-3, the V gene TRBV2, with 8 bases aligning to TRBD2. Sequencing was carried out using blood. The CDR3 here is CASSERAGVGDTQYF. Here the CDR3 DNA reads TGTGCCAGCAGTGAGCGAGCGGGAGTCGGAGATACGCAGTATTTT.